The text below deals with one T cell receptor (beta chain). About 0.45 to 1 ug RNA was reverse transcribed with random hexamers. TCRdb used MiXCR to reprocess the immunoSEQ multiplex PCR reads, holding one entry per CDR3 protein. The top ten hold 0.093% of the sample, which has about 200,000 distinct CDR3 sequences, around 96% seen once. Trimming stripped 0 bases from V and 4 bases from J, with 16 bases between. CDR1 and CDR2 from the germline V gene are LGHNA and YNFKEQ. The CDR3 has 17 amino acids. The sample is drawn from a study of CD8 T cells in Susac syndrome. The chain is built from TRBV4-2 and TRBJ1-5, with D maybe TRBD1 (5 bases). The clonotype was recovered from a human donor with multiple sclerosis. Sequenced material: CD4+ T cells from PBMCs. The CDR3 protein is CASSQDSGWAGNQPQHF. CDR3 coding DNA: TGTGCCAGCAGCCAAGATAGCGGGTGGGCAGGGAATCAGCCCCAGCATTTT.